This T cell receptor (beta chain) was sequenced in a study of shared T cell receptors in the human thymus. Profiling relied on immunoSEQ multiplex PCR, and the TCRdb table lists in-frame clones only, not all of them. Counted here are 500,000 to 850,000 clones, about 87% occurring once; the ten biggest clones make up roughly 0.0089%. Germline lookup yields CDR1 SGHAT and CDR2 FQNNGV. This CDR3 is built from 14 residues. Trimming took 11 bases from V and 1 from J, leaving 16 bases between them. These data also formed part of another study, on human thymus T cells. From that report: Immunologically healthy infants in Finland undergoing congenital heart defect surgery were the donors. Corrective heart surgery yielded the resections from which the thymus tissue came. Apparent bias marked the V and J gene usage of thymic and blood repertoires. Related research examined unrelated individuals and reported that their thymic repertoires overlapped highly.

The sample consisted of thymocytes. This sequence originates from a boy in the first two years of life with a congenital heart defect. This rearrangement joins TRBV11-2 to TRBJ2-3; D may be TRBD2 (7 bases). The DNA of the CDR3 is TGTGCCGCCAGGGAGGGGGACGGCACAGATACGCAGTATTTT. It is translated as CAAREGDGTDTQYF.